The present T cell receptor (beta chain) was sequenced within a study of shared clonotypes between healthy human individuals. Study-wide findings and caveats: Rarefaction showed sorted-subset sequencing was incomplete despite large depth. Against clonotypes common to all four donors, non-shared ones had lower generation probabilities.

Assay: immunoSEQ multiplex PCR; the TCRdb copy retains only in-frame clones and omits some. The repertoire has approximately 720,000 clones, roughly 78% of them found once; the top ten carry less than 2%. A word on this clone: The antigen remains undetermined.

Material for sequencing was memory CD4+ T cells sorted from blood. Subset here: CD45RA-negative fraction. This sequence was found in a woman aged 25 to 39 in good health.

CDR3 protein: CSAPQARDYGYTF. Written as DNA, the CDR3 is TGCAGCGCCCCTCAGGCCCGGGACTATGGCTACACCTTC. This rearrangement joins TRBV29-1 to TRBJ1-2; D unclear. V was cut by 7 bases and J by 3 bases, with 15 bases left in between. From germline, CDR1 is SQVTM and CDR2 ANQGSEA. The CDR3 is 13 residues long. The full variable domain, completed using reference TRBV29-1 and TRBJ1-2, is SAVISQKPSRDICQRGTSLTIQCQVDSQVTMMFWYRQQPGQSLTLIATANQGSEATYESGFVIDKFPISRPNLTFSTLTVSNMSPEDSSIYLCSAPQARDYGYTFGSGTRLTVV.